These 14 T cell receptor beta chains share one sample of origin, sequenced in a study of CD8+CD57+ T cells in acquired aplastic anemia. Patients chosen for sequencing had CD8+CD57+ cells that had expanded, as shown by flow cytometry. TCR beta VDJ and CDR3 were profiled, and genomic DNA was the template. Via MiXCR, TCRdb re-called the reads, giving one row per CDR3 protein. The sample lists some 92,000 distinct CDR3 sequences, 55% to 70% occurring once. The sequenced sample was sorted CD4+, CD8+, or CD8+CD57+ T cells (not recorded which) from PBMCs. The receptors come from a human donor with aplastic anemia.

The rearrangement uses TRBV19 and TRBJ1-2; possibly TRBD1 for D (6 bases). The CDR3 is made up of 13 amino acids. Trimming took 5 bases from V and 2 from J, leaving 9 bases between them. Germline CDR1 and CDR2: LNHDA and SQIVND (reference sequence). CDR3 nucleotide sequence: TGTGCCAGTAGTTTTCAGGGGAACTATGGCTACACCTTC. This gives the protein CASSFQGNYGYTF. The complete variable domain, with remaining parts taken from reference TRBV19 and TRBJ1-2, reads DGGITQSPKYLFRKEGQNVTLSCEQNLNHDAMYWYRQDPGQGLRLIYYSQIVNDFQKGDIAEGYSVSREKKESFPLTVTSAQKNPTAFYLCASSFQGNYGYTFGSGTRLTVV.

CDR3 sequence reads: CASSLETGYTF. In nucleotides, the CDR3 is TGTGCCAGCAGCTTAGAAACTGGCTACACCTTC. The rearrangement uses TRBV7-9 and TRBJ1-2; D ambiguous. This CDR3 has 11 residues. Looked up from germline, CDR1 is SEHNR and CDR2 is FQNEAQ (reference sequence). The germline V and J ends were trimmed by 1 base and 7 bases, with 4 bases remaining between them.

The chain couples TRBV11-1 to TRBJ2-1; 8 nucleotides agree with TRBD2. V shed 1 base, J shed 2 bases, and the junction held 1 base outside the gene matches. Germline loops: CDR1 SGHAT, CDR2 FQDESV (reference sequence). The CDR3 loop spans 15 amino acids. The CDR3 DNA reads as TGTGCCAGCAGCTTAGGAGCGGGAGCCTACAATGAGCAGTTCTTC. This codes for CASSLGAGAYNEQFF.

This chain joins TRBV7-2 and TRBJ1-1; D gene ambiguous. CDR3 length: 11 amino acids. Deletions cut 7 bases from V and 8 bases from J, with 11 bases between. The V gene's germline CDR1 is SGHTA and CDR2 FQGNSA. As DNA, the CDR3 is TGTGCCAGCATCCCCCACAAGGAAGCTTTCTTT. It yields the protein CASIPHKEAFF.

This chain links TRBV20-1 with TRBJ2-3; TRBD2 is a possible D gene (5 bases). Per the germline V gene, CDR1 is DFQATT and CDR2 is SNEGSKA (reference sequence). The length of the CDR3 is 12 residues. Trimming took 4 bases from V and 11 from J, leaving 16 bases between them. For the CDR3, the DNA is TGCAGTGCTACCAGCTGGGAGCGCGAGCAGTATTTT. Residues: CSATSWEREQYF.

The gene calls are TRBV2 and TRBJ2-3; 7 bases fit TRBD1. From germline, CDR1 is SNHLY and CDR2 FYNNEI. The CDR3 totals 14 residues. The V segment lost 9 bases and the J segment 6 bases; nucleotides outside the gene matches: 12. The CDR3 DNA is TGTGCCAGTGGTGGACAGGTCAGGAGCGATACGCAGTATTTT. It yields the protein CASGGQVRSDTQYF.

CDR3 bases: TGTGCCAGTAGTATGAGGGGTTCGATCGAGCAGTACTTC. It translates to CASSMRGSIEQYF. The chain uses TRBV19 and TRBJ2-5; D might be TRBD1 or TRBD2, each matching 5 bases. The tail of the sequence fits TRBJ2-7 better, so the J call may be wrong. Germline lookup yields CDR1 LNHDA and CDR2 SQIVND (reference sequence). The CDR3 loop spans 13 amino acids.

This clonotype was detected a few times. The chain is built from TRBV29-1 and TRBJ2-3; D is unresolved. The CDR3 is made up of 13 amino acids. Trimming took off 4 bases at V and 2 bases at J, with 10 bases between the two ends. Germline V gives CDR1 SQVTM, CDR2 ANQGSEA. The CDR3 here is CSVGSTLTDTQYF. CDR3 DNA: TGCAGCGTTGGTTCCACCCTCACAGATACGCAGTATTTT.

This chain connects TRBV2 to TRBJ2-1, with D unresolved. Germline CDR1 reads SNHLY; CDR2 reads FYNNEI. V lost 4 bases and J lost 3, with 7 bases in between. This CDR3 contains 13 residues. This CDR3 reads CASSVRNYNEQFF. In DNA, the CDR3 is TGTGCCAGCAGTGTACGGAACTACAATGAGCAGTTCTTC.

Concerning this clonotype itself: Germline is not matched at one junction end, which may reflect a read error. The chain is built from TRBV5-1 and TRBJ2-7; D is unclear. The V gene's germline CDR1 is SGHRS and CDR2 YFSETQ. The CDR3 runs 14 residues. CDR3: CASTLGSGTYEQYF. CDR3 in DNA: TGCGCCAGCACCCTGGGATCTGGCACCTATGAGCAGTACTTC.

This chain connects TRBV24-1 to TRBJ2-3; D is perhaps TRBD1 (6 bases). The CDR3 spans 14 residues. V was shortened by 10 bases and J by 4 bases, with 17 bases between the two germline ends. The germline CDR1 and CDR2 sequences are KGHDR and SFDVKD. Here the CDR3 DNA reads TGTGCCACATCTTCAGGGGCCTACCCAGATACGCAGTATTTT. Translation gives CATSSGAYPDTQYF.

The rearrangement uses TRBV20-1 and TRBJ1-3; D remains ambiguous. Germline V gene sequence: CDR1 DFQATT, CDR2 SNEGSKA (reference sequence). V was pared by 5 bases and J by 0 bases, with 11 bases between. This CDR3 is built from 14 residues. Here the CDR3 reads CSAFRPRSGNTIYF. Written as DNA, the CDR3 is TGCAGTGCTTTCCGGCCCCGCTCTGGAAACACCATATATTTT.

The chain links TRBV29-1 to TRBJ2-1; 8 nucleotides match TRBD2. The CDR3 runs 13 residues. The germline gives CDR1 SQVTM, CDR2 ANQGSEA. V gave up 6 bases and J gave up 4 bases; unmatched junction bases: 5. CDR3 sequence reads: CSVPSGFYNEQFF. CDR3 DNA: TGCAGCGTCCCTAGCGGGTTTTACAATGAGCAGTTCTTC.

The chain links TRBV7-2 to TRBJ2-7, with 10 bases lining up with TRBD2. This CDR3 has 15 amino acids. The germline V gene has CDR1 SGHTA and CDR2 FQGNSA. Unmatched junction bases numbered 3, after V lost 0 bases and J lost 4 bases. The CDR3 here is CASSLARTSGYEQYF. For the CDR3, the DNA is TGTGCCAGCAGCTTAGCCAGGACTAGCGGTTACGAGCAGTACTTC. Together with reference TRBV7-2 and TRBJ2-7, the CDR3 gives the full variable domain: GAGVSQSPSNKVTEKGKDVELRCDPISGHTALYWYRQSLGQGLEFLIYFQGNSAPDKSGLPSDRFSAERTGGSVSTLTIQRTQQEDSAVYLCASSLARTSGYEQYFGPGTRLTVT.